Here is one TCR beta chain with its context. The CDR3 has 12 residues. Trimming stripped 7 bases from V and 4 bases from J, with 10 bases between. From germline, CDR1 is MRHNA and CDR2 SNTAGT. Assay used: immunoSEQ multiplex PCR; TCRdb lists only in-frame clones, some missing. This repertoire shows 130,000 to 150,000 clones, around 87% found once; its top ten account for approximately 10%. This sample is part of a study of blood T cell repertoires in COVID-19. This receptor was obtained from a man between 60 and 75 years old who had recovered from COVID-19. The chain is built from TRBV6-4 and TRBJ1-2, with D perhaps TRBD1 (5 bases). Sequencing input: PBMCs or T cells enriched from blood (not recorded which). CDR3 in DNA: TGTGCCAGCACAGGGTTTGTCTATGGCTACACCTTC. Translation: CASTGFVYGYTF.